Given below is one TCR beta chain in context. Clones were sequenced by immunoSEQ multiplex PCR, and TCRdb holds only the in-frame ones, with some missing. The sample carries approximately 120,000 clones, around 89% recorded once. V was pared by 7 bases and J by 2 bases, with 11 bases between. This CDR3 has 13 residues. The sample comes from a study of control samples from healthy donors and cancer patients. This chain uses TRBV12-3 or TRBV12-4 with TRBJ1-2; D remains ambiguous. The sequence was obtained from a woman aged 45-60 years in good health. The sample consisted of blood. CDR3 nucleotide sequence: TGTGCCAGCACCAACTCCTGGAACTATGGCTACACCTTC. Translating gives CASTNSWNYGYTF.